This T cell receptor beta chain came from a study of T cell responses to AZD1222 COVID-19 vaccine. Study outcomes and limitations: Reportedly, nearly half of unique spike TCRs recognized epitopes outside B.1.351/B.1.1.7 mutations.

About this clone: The antigen is undetermined.

The CDR3 covers 15 residues. V shed 5 bases, J shed 0 bases, and the junction held 4 bases outside the gene matches. The germline V gene encodes CDR1 PRHDT and CDR2 FYEKMQ (reference sequence). Profiling relied on immunoSEQ multiplex PCR, and the TCRdb table lists in-frame clones only, not all of them. The table has tens of thousands of clones, 86% seen once. The sequenced sample was peripheral blood, obtained on day 0 of AZD1222 vaccination. This chain joins TRBV13 and TRBJ1-2; TRBD1 aligns across 9 bases. This receptor was obtained from an adult in good health. CDR3 amino acids: CASSVQGAANYGYTF. The CDR3 nucleotides are TGTGCCAGCAGCGTACAGGGGGCCGCTAACTATGGCTACACCTTC.